The clone carrying this T cell receptor (beta chain) has a handful of counts. MiXCR was run by TCRdb on the 5' RACE reads, yielding one entry per CDR3 protein. The sample has 500,000 to 550,000 distinct CDR3 sequences; about a fifth are singletons. There are 12 residues in the CDR3. CDR1 is DFQATT, CDR2 SNEGSKA, per germline (reference sequence). The V and J ends lost 0 bases and 6 bases respectively, with 9 bases between them. The sample belongs to a study of identical twins. The sample was also reused in another study, on yellow fever vaccine responses in identical twins.

The gene calls are TRBV20-1 and TRBJ2-7; D ambiguous. This TCR came from a woman younger than 30 in good health. Sequencing input: CD4+ T cells sorted from blood. CDR3 nucleotides: TGCAGTGCTAGAGAAGGCTTTTCCGAGCAGTACTTC. Encoded protein: CSAREGFSEQYF.